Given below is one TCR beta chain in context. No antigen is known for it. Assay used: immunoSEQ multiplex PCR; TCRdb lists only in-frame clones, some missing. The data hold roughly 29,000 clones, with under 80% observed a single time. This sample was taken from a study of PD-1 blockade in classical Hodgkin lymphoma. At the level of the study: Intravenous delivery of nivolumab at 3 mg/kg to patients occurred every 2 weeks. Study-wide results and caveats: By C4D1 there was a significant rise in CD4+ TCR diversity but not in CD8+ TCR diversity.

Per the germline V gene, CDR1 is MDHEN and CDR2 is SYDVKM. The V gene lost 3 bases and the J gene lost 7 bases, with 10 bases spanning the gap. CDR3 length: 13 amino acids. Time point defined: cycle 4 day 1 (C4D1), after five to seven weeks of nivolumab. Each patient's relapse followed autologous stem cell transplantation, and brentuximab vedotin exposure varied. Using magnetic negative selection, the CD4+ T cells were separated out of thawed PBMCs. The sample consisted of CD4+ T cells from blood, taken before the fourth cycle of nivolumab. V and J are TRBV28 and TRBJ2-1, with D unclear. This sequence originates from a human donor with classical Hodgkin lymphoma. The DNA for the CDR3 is TGTGCCAGCAGTTTTGCTGGGGTTAATGAGCAGTTCTTC. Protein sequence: CASSFAGVNEQFF. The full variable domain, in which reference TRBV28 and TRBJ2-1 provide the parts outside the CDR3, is DVKVTQSSRYLVKRTGEKVFLECVQDMDHENMFWYRQDPGLGLRLIYFSYDVKMKEKGDIPEGYSVSREKKERFSLILESASTNQTSMYLCASSFAGVNEQFFGPGTRLTVL.